This TCR beta chain was sequenced for a study of blood T cell repertoires in COVID-19. Whole-study context: The cDNA or gDNA used as material had been derived from T cells, B-cell-depleted T cells, or PBMCs.

Losses at the gene ends were 0 bases for V and 1 base for J; bases not matched to a gene: 8. The CDR3 is 18 amino acids. Per germline, CDR1 LGHDT and CDR2 YNNKEL (reference sequence). Authors' data handling: Reference gene primer amplification in the assay estimated nucleated cell counts. The data were produced by immunoSEQ multiplex PCR, yet TCRdb's version contains in-frame clones alone and is incomplete. Clone size and the V and J calls come from that table; the DNA yielded D and trimming. The table shows 140,000 to 150,000 clones, with around 81% occurring only once. The gene calls are TRBV3-1 (or the pseudogene TRBV3-2) and TRBJ2-2; TRBD1 matches 7 bases. The source material was peripheral blood. This TCR derives from a man between 60 and 75 years old with active or convalescent COVID-19. CDR3 coding DNA: TGTGCCAGCAGCCAAGATAGACAGGGTGTAAGGAACACCGGGGAGCTGTTTTTT. As protein: CASSQDRQGVRNTGELFF.